What follows are 32 T cell receptor beta chains derived from one specimen sequenced in a study of monozygotic twins with cystic fibrosis. Generated by immunoSEQ multiplex PCR, the TCRdb table keeps only in-frame clones and is missing some. The data hold around 10,000 clones, with about 89% observed a single time. The sequenced material came from blood. The receptors come from a boy between 2 and 15 years old with cystic fibrosis.

The chain joins TRBV7-9 to TRBJ1-1; D gene uncertain. There are 12 residues in the CDR3. V lost 3 bases and J lost 6, with 8 bases in between. Germline-derived CDR1 and CDR2 are SEHNR and FQNEAQ (reference sequence). This CDR3 is CASSFNGAEAFF. The CDR3 DNA reads TGTGCCAGCAGCTTCAACGGCGCTGAAGCTTTCTTT.

The chain recombines TRBV6-5 with TRBJ1-2; D is unresolved. The length of the CDR3 is 14 residues. Between the trimmed V and J ends, which lost 5 bases and 0 bases, there was a span of 10 bases. Germline assignment: CDR1 MNHEY and CDR2 SVGAGI. CDR3 region: CASSLDGTNYGYTF. CDR3 bases: TGTGCCAGCAGTCTGGACGGGACTAACTATGGCTACACCTTC.

The chain combines TRBV4-1 with TRBJ2-4; no clear D. Deletions cut 2 bases from V and 9 bases from J, with 17 bases between. The CDR3 is 15 residues long. The V gene's germline CDR1 is MGHRA and CDR2 YSYEKL. The CDR3 here is CASSQSPLGWGIQYF. The DNA of the CDR3 is TGCGCCAGCAGCCAATCCCCCCTTGGGTGGGGCATTCAGTACTTC.

The rearrangement links TRBV9 to TRBJ1-2; no definite D call. V was cut by 2 bases and J by 2 bases, with 7 bases left in between. CDR3 length: 13 residues. Per germline, CDR1 SGDLS and CDR2 YYNGEE. CDR3 nucleotide sequence: TGTGCCAGCAGCGTTTATTTAAACTATGGCTACACCTTC. Its protein product is CASSVYLNYGYTF. Full variable domain (remainder filled in from reference TRBV9 and TRBJ1-2): DSGVTQTPKHLITATGQRVTLRCSPRSGDLSVYWYQQSLDQGLQFLIQYYNGEERAKGNILERFSAQQFPDLHSELNLSSLELGDSALYFCASSVYLNYGYTFGSGTRLTVV.

V is TRBV10-3 and J is TRBJ1-2, with 8 bases aligning to TRBD1. The CDR3 sequence is 15 residues long. The junction had 10 bases not matched to a gene; V was cut back by 6 bases and J by 4 bases. Germline assignment: CDR1 ENHRY and CDR2 SYGVKD. CDR3 DNA: TGTGCCATCAGCCTTTCGACAGGGGAAAGCTATGGCTACACCTTC. This encodes CAISLSTGESYGYTF.

This clone was observed once. V is TRBV5-4 and J is TRBJ2-3; 7 nucleotides match TRBD2. The trim removed 5 bases at V and 6 bases at J, leaving 9 bases unmatched. The CDR3 runs to 14 residues. CDR1 is SGHNT and CDR2 is YYREEE in the germline V gene (reference sequence). The CDR3 DNA reads as TGTGCCAGCAGTTCCCGGACTAGTGGGGATACGCAGTATTTT. Translated: CASSSRTSGDTQYF.

CDR3 sequence reads: CASSCRGRYGYTF. The CDR3 DNA reads TGTGCCAGCAGTTGCAGGGGTAGGTATGGCTACACCTTC. The chain carries TRBV6-9 and TRBJ1-2; tentatively, D is TRBD1 (6 bases). The V gene lost 4 bases and the J gene lost 5 bases, with 11 bases spanning the gap. CDR3 length: 13 residues. CDR1 and CDR2 (germline): MNHGY, SVAAGI.

The chain links TRBV11-3 to TRBJ2-3; D possibly corresponds to TRBD2 (6 bases). Trimming stripped 4 bases from V and 2 bases from J, with 16 bases between. The germline CDR1 and CDR2 sequences are SGHNT and YENEEA. This CDR3 comprises 16 residues. The CDR3 is CASSWGLSPFTDTQYF. In DNA form, the CDR3 reads TGTGCCAGCAGCTGGGGACTCTCTCCCTTCACAGATACGCAGTATTTT.

The chain recombines TRBV7-9 with TRBJ2-7; D may be TRBD2 (5 bases). From germline, CDR1 is SEHNR and CDR2 FQNEAQ (reference sequence). The CDR3 has 12 amino acids. The V end lost 2 bases, the J end lost 6 bases, and 8 bases lay between the germline ends. The CDR3 sequence is CASSLRGPEQYV. The CDR3 nucleotides read TGTGCCAGCAGCTTAAGAGGGCCCGAGCAGTACGTC.

The chain has TRBV10-3 and TRBJ2-3, with D uncertain. Trimming left V 4 bases short and J 0 bases short, with 5 bases between. The CDR3 extends over 13 amino acids. Germline V lookup: CDR1 ENHRY, CDR2 SYGVKD. CDR3 DNA sequence: TGTGCCATCAGTGTTACTAGCACAGATACGCAGTATTTT. This codes for CAISVTSTDTQYF.

The chain uses TRBV6-5 and TRBJ2-5; 7 positions agree with TRBD1. The trim removed 4 bases at V and 5 bases at J, leaving 10 bases unmatched. CDR1 and CDR2 from the germline V gene are MNHEY and SVGAGI. This CDR3 has 15 residues. The CDR3 spells CASSWIDRVWETQYF. In DNA, the CDR3 is TGTGCCAGCAGTTGGATCGACAGGGTCTGGGAGACCCAGTACTTC.

The rearrangement joins TRBV5-5 to TRBJ2-5, with D uncertain. This CDR3 is 17 amino acids long. V was trimmed by 2 bases and J by 4 bases, leaving 21 bases between them. CDR1 is SGHKS and CDR2 is YYEKEE in the germline V gene (reference sequence). The CDR3 region is CASSLARRSNARETQYF. CDR3 nucleotides: TGTGCCAGCAGCTTAGCCCGACGCTCCAATGCCCGAGAGACCCAGTACTTC. Drawing the rest from reference TRBV5-5 and TRBJ2-5, the complete variable domain is DAGVTQSPTHLIKTRGQQVTLRCSPISGHKSVSWYQQVLGQGPQFIFQYYEKEERGRGNFPDRFSARQFPNYSSELNVNALLLGDSALYLCASSLARRSNARETQYFGPGTRLLVL.

This sequence joins TRBV9 and TRBJ2-1, with D uncertain. The V gene's germline CDR1 is SGDLS and CDR2 YYNGEE. CDR3 length: 16 residues. Trimming took 0 bases from V and 4 from J, leaving 14 bases between them. The CDR3 DNA reads as TGTGCCAGCAGCGTAGGTCCGGGTTCGAAGTACAATGAGCAGTTCTTC. This gives the protein CASSVGPGSKYNEQFF. The full variable domain, with the rest looked up from reference TRBV9 and TRBJ2-1, is DSGVTQTPKHLITATGQRVTLRCSPRSGDLSVYWYQQSLDQGLQFLIQYYNGEERAKGNILERFSAQQFPDLHSELNLSSLELGDSALYFCASSVGPGSKYNEQFFGPGTRLTVL.

The J gene is TRBJ1-3, the V gene TRBV10-1; weak D call: TRBD1 (6 bases). Trimming shortened V by 2 bases and J by 2 bases, and 7 bases separated the two germline ends. The germline V gene has CDR1 WNHNN and CDR2 SYGVQD (reference sequence). The CDR3 contains 14 residues. CDR3 sequence: CASSEGQPGNTIYF. The CDR3 DNA follows: TGCGCCAGCAGTGAGGGACAGCCTGGAAACACCATATATTTT.

This rearrangement joins TRBV5-6 to TRBJ1-2; D is possibly TRBD1 (5 bases). The CDR3 runs to 17 residues. V gave up 0 bases and J gave up 4 bases, with 19 bases separating them. Germline V gene lookup returns CDR1 SGHDT and CDR2 YYEEEE. The CDR3 DNA reads as TGTGCCAGCAGCTTGGCGCTGTTAGGGGAAGAGGGCTATGGCTACACCTTC. This codes for CASSLALLGEEGYGYTF.

This clone showed up just once. V gene TRBV7-2 combines with J gene TRBJ2-7, with 7 bases that match TRBD1. The germline V gene encodes CDR1 SGHTA and CDR2 FQGNSA. The CDR3 runs to 16 residues. V lost 1 base and J lost 3; bases outside the gene matches: 9. As DNA, the CDR3 is TGTGCCAGCAGCTTAGTTCTTGTCGGGACAGTCTACGAGCAGTACTTC. Its protein product is CASSLVLVGTVYEQYF.

The chain has TRBV14 and TRBJ1-1, with no clear D. V dropped 1 base and J dropped 2 bases, with 11 bases sitting between them. There are 15 residues in the CDR3. Germline V gene data show CDR1 as SGHDN and CDR2 as FVKESK. DNA of the CDR3: TGTGCCAGCAGCCAAGTGTACGGACTCAACACTGAAGCTTTCTTT. Its protein is CASSQVYGLNTEAFF.

This chain connects TRBV19 to TRBJ1-2; possible D gene TRBD1, 5 bases. With 3 bases removed from V and 8 bases from J, the gap between germline ends came to 16 bases. This CDR3 spans 14 amino acids. The germline V gene has CDR1 LNHDA and CDR2 SQIVND (reference sequence). CDR3 protein: CASSMKALGDGYTF. The DNA for the CDR3 is TGTGCCAGTAGTATGAAAGCCCTGGGGGACGGCTACACCTTC.

This chain uses TRBV6-6 with TRBJ2-1, with a tentative D call TRBD2 (5 bases). V was trimmed by 8 bases and J by 3 bases, leaving 20 bases between them. CDR1 and CDR2 from the germline V gene are MNHNY and SVGAGI (reference sequence). The CDR3 loop spans 16 amino acids. The CDR3 sequence is CASSQIRTSIYNEQFF. CDR3 coding DNA: TGTGCCAGCTCGCAAATCAGGACTTCTATCTACAATGAGCAGTTCTTC.

The CDR3 here is CASSTGGATGELFF. The DNA of the CDR3 is TGTGCCAGCAGCACCGGGGGGGCGACCGGGGAGCTGTTTTTT. This chain links TRBV9 with TRBJ2-2, with TRBD2 matching over 8 bases. The V gene's germline CDR1 is SGDLS and CDR2 YYNGEE. The CDR3 has 14 residues. Losses at the gene ends were 4 bases for V and 5 bases for J; bases not matched to a gene: 4. The full variable domain, its missing parts supplied by reference TRBV9 and TRBJ2-2, is DSGVTQTPKHLITATGQRVTLRCSPRSGDLSVYWYQQSLDQGLQFLIQYYNGEERAKGNILERFSAQQFPDLHSELNLSSLELGDSALYFCASSTGGATGELFFGEGSRLTVL.

This chain joins TRBV19 and TRBJ2-2, with D hard to call. The V and J ends lost 4 bases and 4 bases respectively, with 13 bases between them. Per the germline V gene, CDR1 is LNHDA and CDR2 is SQIVND (reference sequence). The CDR3 spans 15 residues. The CDR3 spells CASSTEVPSTGELFF. CDR3 DNA: TGTGCCAGTAGTACCGAAGTACCGAGCACCGGGGAGCTGTTTTTT. The full variable domain, in which reference TRBV19 and TRBJ2-2 provide the parts outside the CDR3, is DGGITQSPKYLFRKEGQNVTLSCEQNLNHDAMYWYRQDPGQGLRLIYYSQIVNDFQKGDIAEGYSVSREKKESFPLTVTSAQKNPTAFYLCASSTEVPSTGELFFGEGSRLTVL.

The V call is TRBV19, the J call TRBJ1-2; D is unclear. Per germline, CDR1 LNHDA and CDR2 SQIVND (reference sequence). Trimming removed 3 bases at V and 0 bases at J, with 11 bases between. The CDR3 runs 15 residues. CDR3 sequence reads: CASSIWVPTNYGYTF. The DNA for the CDR3 is TGTGCCAGTAGTATTTGGGTACCGACTAACTATGGCTACACCTTC.

The chain uses TRBV27 and TRBJ2-2; 12 nucleotides line up with TRBD2. Per the germline V gene, CDR1 is MNHEY and CDR2 is SMNVEV (reference sequence). CDR3 size: 15 residues. V lost 6 bases to trimming and J lost 7 bases; unmatched junction nucleotides: 6. The CDR3 DNA reads TGTGCCAGCAGCCAAGGACTAGCGGGGCACGGGGAGCTGTTTTTT. This translates into CASSQGLAGHGELFF.

The CDR3 loop reads CASSLWQGAGNTIYF. For the CDR3, the DNA is TGTGCCAGCAGCTTATGGCAGGGGGCTGGAAACACCATATATTTT. The chain combines TRBV7-2 with TRBJ1-3, with 7 bases that match TRBD1. This CDR3 contains 15 residues. Germline V gene sequence: CDR1 SGHTA, CDR2 FQGNSA. With 2 bases clipped from V and 2 bases from J, the junction kept 3 bases outside the gene matches.

The gene calls are TRBV7-6 and TRBJ2-7, with 7 bases lining up with TRBD1. The CDR3 has 15 amino acids. The V and J ends lost 5 bases and 3 bases, in that order; junction bases with no gene match: 10. The V gene's germline CDR1 is SGHVS and CDR2 FNYEAQ. The CDR3 DNA is TGTGCCAGCAGCGGAAACCGGGACAGCCTCTACGAGCAGTACTTC. Its translation is CASSGNRDSLYEQYF.

The chain combines TRBV19 with TRBJ2-3; either TRBD1 or TRBD2 may fit D (5 bases each). The CDR3 contains 14 residues. Trimming removed 3 bases at V and 5 bases at J, with 12 bases between. CDR1 and CDR2 from the germline V gene are LNHDA and SQIVND (reference sequence). CDR3 amino acids: CASSMMGTGDTQYF. In DNA, the CDR3 is TGTGCCAGTAGTATGATGGGGACGGGAGATACGCAGTATTTT.

The V and J genes are TRBV10-3 and TRBJ2-7; D perhaps matches TRBD2 (6 bases). Trimming removed 2 bases from V and 2 bases from J, with 13 bases in between. In germline, CDR1 is ENHRY, CDR2 SYGVKD. CDR3 length: 15 amino acids. CDR3 nucleotides: TGTGCCATCAGTGAGAGTGGCGGGGCCACCTACGAGCAGTACGTC. It specifies CAISESGGATYEQYV.

This chain uses TRBV29-1 with TRBJ1-4; 9 bases match TRBD1. This CDR3 is 13 amino acids long. Germline V gives CDR1 SQVTM, CDR2 ANQGSEA. J gave up 4 bases and V 5 bases, and 2 bases lay outside the gene matches. The CDR3 spells CSVRQGDNEKLFF. DNA for the CDR3: TGCAGCGTTCGACAGGGGGATAATGAAAAACTGTTTTTT.

The V gene is TRBV19, the J gene TRBJ2-7; D may be TRBD1 or TRBD2 (5 bases each). Germline V lookup: CDR1 LNHDA, CDR2 SQIVND (reference sequence). The ends were cut back, 1 base at V and 3 bases at J, with 7 bases in the middle. This CDR3 contains 13 residues. This CDR3 is CASSIARGYEQYV. The CDR3 nucleotides are TGTGCCAGTAGTATAGCGAGGGGCTACGAGCAGTACGTC.

This clone was counted between two and nine times. The V and J genes are TRBV10-1 and TRBJ2-3, with D unresolved. The CDR3 is 14 amino acids. Trimming pared 3 bases from V and 2 bases from J, leaving 9 bases between. The germline gives CDR1 WNHNN, CDR2 SYGVQD (reference sequence). The CDR3 nucleotides are TGCGCCAGCAGTGACGGTGGATCCACAGATACGCAGTATTTT. Protein product: CASSDGGSTDTQYF.

This clone was observed a single time. The chain joins TRBV10-3 to TRBJ2-3, with D tentatively TRBD1 (6 bases). Trimming shortened V by 0 bases and J by 2 bases, and 15 bases separated the two germline ends. The CDR3 is 17 amino acids. Germline loops: CDR1 ENHRY, CDR2 SYGVKD. The CDR3 DNA is TGTGCCATCAGTGAGTCGGGAGTGGGGGCCACCACAGATACGCAGTATTTT. Translated: CAISESGVGATTDTQYF.

The chain uses TRBV10-1 and TRBJ1-5; D gene uncertain. Trimming cost V 2 bases and J 5 bases, with 10 bases left between them. The CDR3 is made up of 14 amino acids. The germline gives CDR1 WNHNN, CDR2 SYGVQD (reference sequence). The DNA of the CDR3 is TGCGCCAGCAGTGAGAATTTTGGAGATCAGCCCCAGCATTTT. Amino acids: CASSENFGDQPQHF.